One and the same sample provided the 21 T cell receptor beta chains below, sequenced in a study of CD8 T cells in Susac syndrome. Reverse transcription of about 0.5 to 1 ug RNA was carried out with random hexamers. TCRdb ran MiXCR on the immunoSEQ multiplex PCR reads and lists one entry per CDR3 protein. This sample has about 190,000 distinct CDR3 sequences; around nine tenths occur once, and the top ten carry around 0.079%. Sequences were obtained from CD4+ T cells from PBMCs. The receptors here all came from a human donor with Susac syndrome.

CDR3 protein: CASRRLAADGEQYF. Written as DNA, the CDR3 is TGTGCCAGCAGAAGACTAGCGGCAGACGGCGAGCAGTACTTC. The V gene is TRBV4-2, the J gene TRBJ2-7, with TRBD2 identical over 9 bases. CDR1 and CDR2 from the germline V gene are LGHNA and YNFKEQ. The CDR3 is 14 residues long. The V gene end was trimmed by 6 bases and the J gene end by 6 bases; junction bases not matched to a gene: 9.

This clonotype came up a few times. The chain recombines TRBV6-1 with TRBJ2-3; TRBD1 is a possible D gene (6 bases). The CDR3 is made up of 15 amino acids. V shed 7 bases and J shed 2 bases, with 16 bases lying between them. The germline gives CDR1 MNHNS, CDR2 SASEGT. The CDR3 is CASTPVTGFTDTQYF. The CDR3 DNA is TGTGCCAGCACCCCCGTGACAGGATTCACAGATACGCAGTATTTT.

This clonotype was detected once. This chain uses TRBV10-2 with TRBJ2-5; 7 bases are a match to TRBD1. Trimming took 6 bases from V and 5 from J; bases not matched to a gene: 6. The CDR3 has 13 amino acids. Germline V gene lookup returns CDR1 WSHSY and CDR2 SAAADI. DNA of the CDR3: TGCGCCAGCAGGGAGACAGGGTACGAGACCCAGTACTTC. Translating it yields CASRETGYETQYF.

This chain uses TRBV6-5 with TRBJ1-1, with D uncertain. Germline V lookup: CDR1 MNHEY, CDR2 SVGAGI. This CDR3 has 17 amino acids. Deletions cut 0 bases from V and 2 bases from J, with 16 bases between. CDR3 coding DNA: TGTGCCAGCAGTTACTCGTCTTCGGGGATCCCTAACACTGAAGCTTTCTTT. Translated: CASSYSSSGIPNTEAFF.

V and J are TRBV30 and TRBJ2-7; no firm D call. Germline V CDR1 and CDR2: GTSNPN, SVGIG (reference sequence). This CDR3 contains 11 residues. The V and J ends lost 4 bases and 3 bases respectively, with 7 bases between them. The CDR3 sequence is CAWMSGYEQYF. The CDR3 region has the DNA TGTGCCTGGATGTCCGGCTACGAGCAGTACTTC.

The chain combines TRBV20-1 with TRBJ1-2, with unresolved D. Per the germline V gene, CDR1 is DFQATT and CDR2 is SNEGSKA (reference sequence). Between the trimmed V and J ends, which lost 6 bases and 4 bases, there was a span of 12 bases. CDR3 length: 12 amino acids. As DNA, the CDR3 is TGCAGTGCGACTGACGAGGTCTATGGCTACACCTTC. Residues: CSATDEVYGYTF.

This chain uses TRBV5-1 with TRBJ1-1, with D possibly being TRBD1 (5 bases). The CDR3 runs to 14 residues. CDR1 is SGHRS, CDR2 YFSETQ, per germline. Trimming removed 3 bases at V and 8 bases at J, with 17 bases between. CDR3 sequence: CASSSPGPQEEAFF. The DNA of the CDR3 is TGCGCCAGCAGCTCGCCGGGGCCTCAGGAGGAAGCTTTCTTT.

The rearrangement links TRBV28 to TRBJ2-2, with D perhaps matching TRBD1 (6 bases). This CDR3 has 15 amino acids. The ends were cut back, 6 bases at V and 1 base at J, with 12 bases in the middle. Germline V gene lookup returns CDR1 MDHEN and CDR2 SYDVKM. CDR3 in amino acids: CASSPATGNTGELFF. Here the CDR3 DNA reads TGTGCCAGCAGCCCTGCGACAGGGAACACCGGGGAGCTGTTTTTT.

The rearrangement joins TRBV18 to TRBJ2-1, with 8 bases lining up with TRBD2. The germline V gene has CDR1 KGHSH and CDR2 LQKENI. With 4 bases clipped from V and 10 bases from J, the junction kept 3 bases outside the gene matches. This CDR3 comprises 12 residues. The CDR3 here is CASSRLAPEQFF. The CDR3 DNA sequence: TGTGCCAGCTCACGACTAGCGCCCGAGCAGTTCTTC.

This chain joins TRBV3-1 and TRBJ2-7, with D hard to call. The CDR3 totals 14 residues. CDR1 and CDR2 (germline): LGHDT, YNNKEL (reference sequence). V lost 1 base and J lost 7, with 14 bases in between. CDR3 bases: TGTGCCAGCAGCCAAGTAGTCCACACCTCTGAGCAGTACTTC. It translates to CASSQVVHTSEQYF.

This chain connects TRBV10-3 to TRBJ2-5; D is unclear. Germline-derived CDR1 and CDR2 are ENHRY and SYGVKD. The CDR3 has 12 amino acids. Trimming shortened V by 3 bases and J by 4 bases, and 6 bases separated the two germline ends. CDR3 residues: CAISDFGETQYF. The DNA of the CDR3 is TGTGCCATCAGTGACTTCGGAGAGACCCAGTACTTC.

There are a few counts of this clonotype. The J gene is TRBJ2-1, the V gene TRBV7-9; 8 nucleotides line up with TRBD1. The CDR3 covers 15 residues. CDR1 is SEHNR and CDR2 is FQNEAQ in the germline V gene (reference sequence). Trimming removed 5 bases from V and 0 bases from J; junction bases left unmatched: 3. In DNA form, the CDR3 reads TGTGCCAGCAGCCCAGGGGGCAGCTCCTACAATGAGCAGTTCTTC. It codes for CASSPGGSSYNEQFF.

The chain has TRBV19 and TRBJ1-6, with 7 positions matching TRBD1. Germline CDR1 reads LNHDA; CDR2 reads SQIVND (reference sequence). The CDR3 length is 14 residues. V lost 5 bases to trimming and J lost 8 bases; unmatched junction nucleotides: 6. The CDR3 DNA reads as TGTGCCAGTAGTTTGGCAGGGGGTCATTCACCCCTCCACTTT. The encoded protein is CASSLAGGHSPLHF.

CDR3 residues: CASSLASGGVTDTQYF. The CDR3, as DNA: TGTGCCAGCAGCTTGGCTAGCGGGGGAGTCACAGATACGCAGTATTTT. This chain joins TRBV5-4 and TRBJ2-3, with 10 bases matching TRBD2. J gave up 2 bases and V 0 bases, and 3 bases lay outside the gene matches. This CDR3 contains 16 residues. Germline values: CDR1 SGHNT, CDR2 YYREEE (reference sequence).

The chain is built from TRBV11-2 and TRBJ2-1; 14 bases fit TRBD2. Trimming at V came to 6 bases and at J to 7 bases, leaving 8 bases not matched to a gene. The CDR3 runs to 16 residues. CDR1 SGHAT and CDR2 FQNNGV come from the germline V gene. The CDR3 DNA follows: TGTGCCAGCAGGCTTCCGGGACTAGCGGGAGTAAATGAGCAGTTCTTC. Protein product: CASRLPGLAGVNEQFF.

The CDR3 region has the DNA TGTGCCAGCAAATCGGGGGGGTCCTACAATGAGCAGTTCTTC. This gives the protein CASKSGGSYNEQFF. This chain joins TRBV2 and TRBJ2-1; 8 bases agree with TRBD2. This CDR3 comprises 14 residues. CDR1 and CDR2 from the germline V gene are SNHLY and FYNNEI. The junction had 3 bases not matched to a gene; V was cut back by 7 bases and J by 1 base.

This chain joins TRBV5-1 and TRBJ2-1; the D gene is possibly TRBD1 (8 bases). The CDR3 is 15 amino acids. The V and J ends lost 0 bases and 7 bases respectively, with 14 bases between them. Germline V CDR1 and CDR2: SGHRS, YFSETQ. The DNA for the CDR3 is TGCGCCAGCAGCTTGGGGACAGGGAGGGGGAATGAGCAGTTCTTC. Translated, it gives CASSLGTGRGNEQFF.

The CDR3 loop is CASSSFANQPQHF. The CDR3 region has the DNA TGTGCCAGCAGCTCTTTTGCCAATCAGCCCCAGCATTTT. The rearrangement links TRBV11-2 to TRBJ1-5; D call uncertain. The CDR3 totals 13 residues. Per the germline V gene, CDR1 is SGHAT and CDR2 is FQNNGV. Trimming shortened V by 4 bases and J by 3 bases, and 7 bases separated the two germline ends.

For the CDR3, the DNA is TGCAGTGCTACCGGGACAGACCAAGAGACCCAGTACTTC. Its protein is CSATGTDQETQYF. V usage is TRBV20-1 and J usage is TRBJ2-5; 7 bases are shared with TRBD1. Trimming cost V 4 bases and J 0 bases; bases outside gene matches: 2. Germline V gene data show CDR1 as DFQATT and CDR2 as SNEGSKA (reference sequence). This CDR3 comprises 13 residues.

This rearrangement joins TRBV20-1 to TRBJ2-6, with D perhaps TRBD1 or TRBD2 (5 bases each). Trimming cost V 4 bases and J 4 bases, with 11 bases left between them. CDR1 is DFQATT, CDR2 SNEGSKA, per germline (reference sequence). This CDR3 is built from 14 residues. CDR3 bases: TGCAGTGCTATAAGAGGGGAGGGGGCCAACGTCCTGACTTTC. This sequence encodes CSAIRGEGANVLTF.

V and J are TRBV20-1 and TRBJ2-5, with 12 bases that match TRBD2. Germline V gene data show CDR1 as DFQATT and CDR2 as SNEGSKA (reference sequence). The CDR3 is 15 residues long. V shed 3 bases and J 7 bases; nucleotides not matched to a gene: 9. The CDR3 sequence: CSARRTSGRSGTQYF. Here the CDR3 DNA reads TGCAGTGCTAGGAGAACTAGCGGGAGGAGCGGGACCCAGTACTTC.